This TCR beta chain was sequenced in a study of cytomegalovirus exposure and HLA in healthy donors. As to this clone: Its target is not known.

Primers included in the PCR were 60 Vbeta and 13 Jbeta primers. Method: immunoSEQ multiplex PCR; TCRdb's copy keeps in-frame clones and lacks some. The table has 180,000 or so clones, more than 60% seen once. Regarding the study as a whole: Previously analyzed data showed that most TCR beta V segments were productive at a frequency of about 90% or about 30%.

Donors were ostensibly healthy at sampling, although undocumented immune exposures were probable. This CDR3 contains 16 residues. The germline CDR1 and CDR2 sequences are SGHVS and FQNEAQ. Losses at the gene ends were 4 bases for V and 4 bases for J; bases not matched to a gene: 8. This TCR derives from a human donor in good health. The sequenced sample was PBMCs. The chain has TRBV7-8 and TRBJ2-7; 12 bases match TRBD2. CDR3 DNA: TGTGCCAGCAGCTCCGCCAAGACTAGCGGGGGATACGAGCAGTACTTC. This encodes CASSSAKTSGGYEQYF.